This TCR beta chain stems from a study of blood T cell repertoires in COVID-19. Turning to the study itself: There were acute and convalescent COVID-19 samples, and they came from the United States, Italy and Spain. T cells, B-cell-depleted T cells, or PBMCs provided the cDNA or gDNA that served as material.

The CDR3 consists of 15 residues. V shed 4 bases and J 7 bases; nucleotides not matched to a gene: 13. Per germline, CDR1 MNHEY and CDR2 SMNVEV (reference sequence). Assay used: immunoSEQ multiplex PCR; TCRdb lists only in-frame clones, some missing. The repertoire holds over 200,000 clones, with less than 90% as singletons. The clonotype was recovered from a man aged 40-55 years with acute or convalescent COVID-19. The rearrangement joins TRBV27 to TRBJ2-7, with TRBD1 matching over 7 bases. Material for sequencing was peripheral blood. The CDR3 coding sequence is TGTGCCAGCAGTTCCTCGACAGGGCCCTCTAGGGAGCAGTACTTC. It codes for CASSSSTGPSREQYF.